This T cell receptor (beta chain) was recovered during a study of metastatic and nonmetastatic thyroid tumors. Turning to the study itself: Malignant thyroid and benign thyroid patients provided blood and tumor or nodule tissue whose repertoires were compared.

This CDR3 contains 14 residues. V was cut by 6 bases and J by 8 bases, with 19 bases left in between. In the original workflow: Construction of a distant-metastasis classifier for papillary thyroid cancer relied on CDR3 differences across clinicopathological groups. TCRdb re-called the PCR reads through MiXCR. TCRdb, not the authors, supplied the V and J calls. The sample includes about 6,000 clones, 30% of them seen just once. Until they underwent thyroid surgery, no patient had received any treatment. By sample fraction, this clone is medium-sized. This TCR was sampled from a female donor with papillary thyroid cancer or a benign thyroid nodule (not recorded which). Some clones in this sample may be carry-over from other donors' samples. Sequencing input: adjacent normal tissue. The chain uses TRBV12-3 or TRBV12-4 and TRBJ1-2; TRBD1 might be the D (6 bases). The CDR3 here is CASRQTGLGSGYTF. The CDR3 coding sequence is TGTGCCAGCAGACAAACAGGGCTAGGATCCGGCTACACCTTC.